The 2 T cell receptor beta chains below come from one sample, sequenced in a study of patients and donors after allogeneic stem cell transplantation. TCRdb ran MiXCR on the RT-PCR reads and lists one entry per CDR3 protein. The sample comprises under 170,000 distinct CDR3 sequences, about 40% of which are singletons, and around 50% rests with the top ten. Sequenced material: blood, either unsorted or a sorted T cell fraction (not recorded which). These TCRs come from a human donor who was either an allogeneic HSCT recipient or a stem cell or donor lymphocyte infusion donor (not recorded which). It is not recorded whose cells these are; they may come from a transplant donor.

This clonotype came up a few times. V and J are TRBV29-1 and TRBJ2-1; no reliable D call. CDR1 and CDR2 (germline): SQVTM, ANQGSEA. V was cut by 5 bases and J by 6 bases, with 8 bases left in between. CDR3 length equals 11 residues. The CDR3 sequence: CSVLTRNEQFF. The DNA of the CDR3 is TGCAGCGTTTTGACACGCAATGAGCAGTTCTTC.

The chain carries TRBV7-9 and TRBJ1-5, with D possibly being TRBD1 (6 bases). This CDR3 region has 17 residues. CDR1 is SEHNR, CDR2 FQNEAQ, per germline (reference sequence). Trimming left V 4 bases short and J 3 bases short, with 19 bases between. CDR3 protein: CASSSSGGRSDNQPQHF. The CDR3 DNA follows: TGTGCCAGCAGCTCCAGCGGGGGGCGATCCGACAATCAGCCCCAGCATTTT.